This TCR beta chain appears in the sequencing data of a study of blood T cell repertoires in COVID-19. Here immunoSEQ multiplex PCR was the method, and the copy in TCRdb shows in-frame clones only, minus some. This table holds some 310,000 clones, roughly 90% found once. Germline CDR1 and CDR2: SGHVS and FNYEAQ. V dropped 6 bases and J dropped 6; count of bases not matched to a gene: 5. The CDR3 is 15 amino acids. Sequencing used peripheral blood. This chain connects TRBV7-6 to TRBJ2-2, with 12 bases that match TRBD2. This sequence originates from a woman aged 25 to 39 with COVID-19, enrolled during active disease. DNA for the CDR3: TGTGCCAGCAGGCGACTAGCGGGAGAAGCCGGGGAGCTGTTTTTT. This translates into CASRRLAGEAGELFF.